This T cell receptor (beta chain) was obtained from a study of shared clonotypes between healthy human individuals. Each unsorted PBMC replicate got 300 ng genomic DNA, approximately 29,000 genomes. Sequenced by immunoSEQ multiplex PCR; TCRdb stores in-frame clones only, minus some. This sample has 450,000 to 500,000 clones, with around 73% found just once. CDR3 length: 16 residues. The germline V gene has CDR1 SGHRS and CDR2 YFSETQ. The V segment lost 0 bases and the J segment 4 bases; nucleotides outside the gene matches: 6. The healthy adult donors were HIV-negative and reported no recent acute infections or vaccinations.

Input material: PBMCs. The TCR originated in a woman between 40 and 50 years old in good health. Some clones in this sample may be carry-over from other donors' samples. This chain links TRBV5-1 with TRBJ1-1; 10 bases fit TRBD1. The CDR3 reads CASSLAGTGVVTEAFF. DNA of the CDR3: TGCGCCAGCAGCTTGGCCGGGACAGGGGTGGTCACTGAAGCTTTCTTT.